This entry features one TCR beta chain sequence. The CDR3 is made up of 13 amino acids. Germline lookup yields CDR1 SGHRS and CDR2 YFSETQ. The ends lost 4 bases at V and 8 bases at J; junction bases unmatched: 6. Sequenced by immunoSEQ multiplex PCR; TCRdb stores in-frame clones only, minus some. Of some 210,000 clones in the sample, 70% to 90% were seen once. This specimen belongs to a study of blood T cell repertoires in COVID-19. Study-level information: Donors in the United States, Italy and Spain gave samples during acute or convalescent COVID-19.

Recruits, aged about 18 to 90 years, lived in about two dozen US areas. This chain links TRBV5-1 with TRBJ1-1; 9 bases align to TRBD1. The specimen sequenced was PBMCs or T cells enriched from blood (not recorded which). The TCR sequence derives from a man aged 35 to 55 who had recovered from COVID-19. CDR3 region: CASSIQGAAEAFF. The CDR3 nucleotides are TGCGCCAGCAGCATACAGGGGGCGGCAGAAGCTTTCTTT.